This T cell receptor beta chain came from a study of blood T cell repertoires in COVID-19. Assay used: immunoSEQ multiplex PCR; TCRdb lists only in-frame clones, some missing. The data hold roughly 280,000 clones, with 80% to 85% observed a single time. In germline, CDR1 is SNHLY, CDR2 FYNNEI. This CDR3 is built from 14 residues. Trimming stripped 6 bases from V and 2 bases from J, with 13 bases between. The table lists this clone with a few counts. The chain combines TRBV2 with TRBJ1-1; tentative D call: TRBD1 (6 bases). Sequenced input: peripheral blood. This TCR was sampled from a man in his 60s with acute or convalescent COVID-19. The DNA for the CDR3 is TGTGCCAGCAGCTCAAGGACAGCTAACACTGAAGCTTTCTTT. Translating gives CASSSRTANTEAFF.